Presented here are 6 T cell receptor beta chains from one specimen sequenced in a study of response to subunit inactivated influenza vaccine. Via MiXCR, TCRdb re-called the RT-PCR reads, giving one row per CDR3 protein. The table records approximately 170,000 distinct CDR3 sequences, about 15% of them present only once. This material consisted of CD8+ T cells sorted from PBMCs, taken more than 4 days after vaccination. The receptors derive from a man aged 45-65 years who received an inactivated influenza vaccine.

This clonotype was counted many times. The rearrangement uses TRBV20-1 and TRBJ2-1, with D possibly matching TRBD2 (7 bases). The germline CDR1 and CDR2 sequences are DFQATT and SNEGSKA (reference sequence). V dropped 0 bases and J dropped 1 base, with 16 bases sitting between them. The CDR3 is made up of 17 amino acids. The CDR3 DNA is TGCAGTGCTAGAGATTCGACGGGGGGCGCATCCTACAATGAGCAGTTCTTC. Its translation is CSARDSTGGASYNEQFF.

This clonotype has at least ten counts. The genes are TRBV4-3 and TRBJ2-2; no clear D gene. V was shortened by 0 bases and J by 8 bases, with 19 bases between the two germline ends. CDR3 length: 17 amino acids. CDR1 and CDR2 (germline): LGHNA, YSLEER. The CDR3 DNA reads TGCGCCAGCAGCCAAGATCCCCCCCCAGGTAGTCTAGGGGAGCTGTTTTTT. It translates to CASSQDPPPGSLGELFF.

The chain has TRBV6-2 or TRBV6-3 and TRBJ2-7; TRBD1 is a possible D gene (6 bases). V was clipped by 4 bases and J by 2 bases, with 12 bases between them. Germline assignment: CDR1 MNHEY and CDR2 SVGEGT. The CDR3 covers 14 residues. CDR3 in DNA: TGTGCCAGCAGTTTGCATCAGGGGCCCTACGAGCAGTACTTC. This codes for CASSLHQGPYEQYF.

This clonotype was found many times. The chain uses TRBV28 and TRBJ1-5, with 7 bases lining up with TRBD1. Losses at the gene ends were 3 bases for V and 2 bases for J; bases not matched to a gene: 7. Germline assignment: CDR1 MDHEN and CDR2 SYDVKM. The CDR3 is 16 residues long. CDR3 sequence reads: CASSLTLGQGNQPQHF. The CDR3 DNA is TGTGCCAGCAGTTTGACCCTTGGACAGGGCAATCAGCCCCAGCATTTT.

This clonotype rates as medium-sized. V gene TRBV12-3 or TRBV12-4 combines with J gene TRBJ2-3; D unclear. The CDR3 consists of 13 residues. Between the trimmed V and J ends, which lost 7 bases and 5 bases, there was a span of 13 bases. In DNA form, the CDR3 reads TGTGCCAGCACCCTCCGTCTGGGAGATACGCAGTATTTT. Its protein is CASTLRLGDTQYF.

The V gene is TRBV2, the J gene TRBJ2-7, with D perhaps matching TRBD2 (5 bases). V dropped 7 bases and J dropped 2 bases, with 15 bases sitting between them. Germline CDR1 SNHLY, CDR2 FYNNEI. There are 14 residues in the CDR3. DNA for the CDR3: TGTGCCAGCACTAGGGTAGCGAGAACCTACGAGCAGTACTTC. Amino acids: CASTRVARTYEQYF. Full variable domain (outside the CDR3, taken from reference TRBV2 and TRBJ2-7): EPEVTQTPSHQVTQMGQEVILRCVPISNHLYFYWYRQILGQKVEFLVSFYNNEISEKSEIFDDQFSVERPDGSNFTLKIRSTKLEDSAMYFCASTRVARTYEQYFGPGTRLTVT.